The next 32 T cell receptor beta chains were all read from a single sample in a study of tissue T cells after allogeneic stem cell transplantation. The repertoire was sequenced with immunoSEQ multiplex PCR; TCRdb's copy has only in-frame clones and lacks some. Seen here are a few thousand clones, around 50% observed once, and the top ten hold roughly 18%. The time point was: mouse harvest day 7 after allogeneic transplant. Tail vein injection delivered 10^7 T-cell-depleted bone marrow cells and 10^6 splenic CD5+ T cells. The sequenced sample was liver tissue. These receptors came from a female BALB/c mouse given C57BL/6 T cells with graft-versus-host disease after an allogeneic hematopoietic cell transplant.

For this clone: The gene symbols are mouse symbols. The read stops 1 residue short of the end of the CDR3; the missing end is completed from the germline J gene. This rearrangement joins TRBV3 to TRBJ2-7; TRBD1 aligns across 9 bases. The CDR3 contains 12 residues. The V gene end was trimmed by 5 bases and the J gene end by 7 bases; junction bases not matched to a gene: 3. In germline, CDR1 is SNHLY, CDR2 FYNGKV (reference sequence). The sequenced part of the CDR3 DNA is TGTGCCAGCAGCAGACAGGGGGAGGAACAGTAC. Protein: CASSRQGEEQY. In full, the CDR3 reads CASSRQGEEQYF.

This clone has only a few counts. All gene names here are mouse names. Read coverage stops 1 residue before the CDR3 terminus; the germline J gene supplies the remainder. The chain links TRBV26 to TRBJ2-7, with 9 bases identical to TRBD1. V was pared by 5 bases and J by 3 bases, with 2 bases of the junction left unmatched. The germline gives CDR1 KGHPV, CDR2 FQNQEV (reference sequence). The length of the CDR3 is 13 residues. This CDR3 reads CASSLDRGYEQYF. Incomplete CDR3 DNA: TGTGCCAGCAGTTTGGACAGGGGCTATGAACAGTAC.

Concerning this clone itself: Gene names follow the mouse nomenclature. The sequenced fragment ends 1 residue before the CDR3 boundary, so the rest is inferred from the germline J gene. This chain joins TRBV15 and TRBJ1-4; D ambiguous. From germline, CDR1 is SGHND and CDR2 FRSKSL. Between the trimmed V and J ends, which lost 3 bases and 5 bases, there was a span of 7 bases. CDR3 size: 13 residues. The CDR3 protein is CASSFGQNERLFF. The CDR3 bases that were read are TGTGCCAGCAGTTTTGGGCAGAACGAAAGATTATTT.

This clone has only a few counts. Gene names follow the mouse nomenclature. The CDR3 end falls 1 residue outside the read, so it is completed with the germline J gene. The V call is TRBV1, the J call TRBJ2-1, with TRBD2 identical over 10 bases. CDR3 length: 15 residues. Trimming took 3 bases from V and 5 from J; bases not matched to a gene: 4. Germline V gives CDR1 NSQYPW, CDR2 LRSPGD (reference sequence). CDR3 DNA, as far as it was read: TGCACCTGCAGTGCCCGACTGGGGGGACATGCTGAGCAGTTC. This sequence encodes CTCSARLGGHAEQF. The whole CDR3 region reads CTCSARLGGHAEQFF.

This clone turned up a few times. Gene and germline names: mouse. The sequence runs out 1 residue before the end of the CDR3; the remainder is reconstructed from the germline J gene. The V gene is TRBV20, the J gene TRBJ1-2, with D uncertain. Trimming shortened V by 1 base and J by 0 bases, and 6 bases separated the two germline ends. There are 13 residues in the CDR3. Germline CDR1 is GFQATS and CDR2 is STVNSAI. The CDR3 sequence is CGARVQTNSDYTF. The sequenced part of the CDR3 DNA is TGTGGTGCTAGGGTCCAGACAAACTCCGACTACACC.

A word on this clone: Gene names and germline match the mouse. The read ends 1 residue shy of where the CDR3 ends; the end is completed using the germline J gene. The chain is built from TRBV15 and TRBJ1-4; 7 bases are a match to TRBD1. The CDR3 spans 14 residues. The V and J ends lost 6 bases and 3 bases, in that order; junction bases with no gene match: 4. CDR1 and CDR2 from the germline V gene are SGHND and FRSKSL. Partial CDR3 DNA: TGTGCCAGCAGGACCGGGACAGCCAACGAAAGATTATTT. As protein: CASRTGTANERLF. The full CDR3 is CASRTGTANERLFF. Based on the CDR3 plus reference TRBV15 and TRBJ1-4, the full variable domain is DAGVTQTPRHEVAEKGQTIILKCEPVSGHNDLFWYRQTKIQGLELLSYFRSKSLMEDGGAFKDRFKAEMLNSSFSTLKIQPTEPKDSAVYLCASRTGTANERLFFGHGTKLSVL.

With regard to this clone: The gene names here belong to mouse. The read halts 1 residue ahead of the CDR3 end, with the missing end drawn from the germline J gene. This sequence joins TRBV1 and TRBJ2-2, with 10 bases aligning to TRBD2. The trim removed 1 base at V and 1 base at J, leaving 0 bases unmatched. Germline V gene lookup returns CDR1 NSQYPW and CDR2 LRSPGD (reference sequence). The CDR3 runs 16 residues. CDR3 residues: CTCSAGLGGNTGQLYF. The covered CDR3 bases are TGCACCTGCAGTGCAGGACTGGGGGGAAACACCGGGCAGCTCTAC.

Concerning this clone: All gene names here are mouse names. The CDR3 end falls 1 residue outside the read, so it is completed with the germline J gene. J is TRBJ2-7 and V is TRBV12-1; D ambiguous. The germline gives CDR1 SGHSN, CDR2 HYEKVE. With 0 bases removed from V and 3 bases from J, the gap between germline ends came to 5 bases. The CDR3 is 12 amino acids. CDR3 sequence reads: CASSLPIYEQYF. The part of the CDR3 DNA that was read is TGTGCCAGCTCTCTCCCCATCTATGAACAGTAC.

As regards this clone: The gene names here belong to mouse. The read comes to an end 1 residue before the CDR3 does, leaving the germline J gene to fill in the end. This chain connects TRBV26 to TRBJ2-4, with 11 bases fitting TRBD2. J gave up 4 bases and V 5 bases, and 2 bases lay outside the gene matches. Germline V gives CDR1 KGHPV, CDR2 FQNQEV (reference sequence). The CDR3 totals 14 residues. The chain's CDR3 is CASSMDWGENTLYF. Incomplete CDR3 DNA: TGTGCCAGCAGTATGGACTGGGGGGAAAACACCTTGTAC.

Regarding this clone: Gene names are the mouse ones. The CDR3 end is not reached by the read, which stops 1 residue before it; the germline J gene fills it in. This chain joins TRBV13-2 and TRBJ2-3, with 11 bases matching TRBD2. The germline gives CDR1 NNHNN, CDR2 SYGAGS (reference sequence). Trimming cost V 7 bases and J 2 bases; bases outside gene matches: 9. This CDR3 region has 16 residues. The sequenced CDR3 bases are TGTGCCAGCCCCCGACTGGGGGGGGCGCATGCAGAAACGCTGTAT. It encodes CASPRLGGAHAETLY. The CDR3, in full, reads CASPRLGGAHAETLYF.

Comments on this clone: Germline and genes: mouse. The read ends 1 residue shy of where the CDR3 ends; the end is completed using the germline J gene. This chain joins TRBV23 and TRBJ1-1. CDR1 and CDR2 from the germline V gene are KGHTA and FQNQQP. CDR3 size: 12 residues. The CDR3 region is CSSSGGNTEVFF. The DNA read from the CDR3 is TGCTCCAGCAGTGGGGGAAACACAGAAGTCTTC.

A note on this clone: Gene names denote mouse genes. With the read ending 1 residue before the CDR3 end, the germline J gene is used to fill in that end. The rearrangement uses TRBV5 and TRBJ2-5; possible D gene TRBD2, 6 bases. The CDR3 length is 13 residues. The V end was cut by 1 base, the J end by 6 bases, with 8 bases between. Looked up from germline, CDR1 is LGHNA and CDR2 is YNLKQL (reference sequence). The covered CDR3 bases are TGTGCCAGCAGCCAAGGGGACTTCGACACCCAGTAC. Amino acids: CASSQGDFDTQY. The full CDR3 reads CASSQGDFDTQYF.

This clone was detected only a few times. Genes and germline come from the mouse. The missing CDR3 end, 1 residue past where the read stops, is filled in from the germline J gene. The rearrangement joins TRBV3 to TRBJ2-7, with D possibly TRBD2 on 7 matching bases. V was clipped by 4 bases and J by 4 bases, with 14 bases between them. Germline V gene data show CDR1 as SNHLY and CDR2 as FYNGKV (reference sequence). The CDR3 contains 14 residues. CDR3 sequence: CASSSSGGLYEQYF. Partial CDR3 DNA: TGTGCCAGCAGCTCCTCCGGGGGGCTTTATGAACAGTAC.

A word on this clone: The germline and genes are mouse ones. The sequenced fragment ends 1 residue before the CDR3 boundary, so the rest is inferred from the germline J gene. This chain uses TRBV26 with TRBJ2-7; D gene unclear. The CDR3 sequence is 12 residues long. V lost 4 bases, J lost 1 base, and 5 bases lay in between. The germline gives CDR1 KGHPV, CDR2 FQNQEV (reference sequence). CDR3: CASSRQSYEQYF. CDR3 DNA (partial): TGTGCCAGCAGTCGACAATCCTATGAACAGTAC.

This clone occurred once. The gene symbols are mouse symbols. The read falls 1 residue short of the CDR3 end, and the missing part is taken from the germline J gene. The chain recombines TRBV26 with TRBJ2-1, with D uncertain. The V gene's germline CDR1 is KGHPV and CDR2 FQNQEV (reference sequence). The CDR3 sequence is 12 residues long. Between the trimmed V and J ends, which lost 3 bases and 5 bases, there was a span of 5 bases. The CDR3 here is CASSLTNAEQFF. CDR3 bases read: TGTGCCAGCAGTCTCACAAATGCTGAGCAGTTC.

The table lists this clone with a count of one. Genes and germline come from the mouse. The read halts 1 residue ahead of the CDR3 end, with the missing end drawn from the germline J gene. The chain joins TRBV1 to TRBJ2-5, with 11 bases that match TRBD1. Germline CDR1 NSQYPW, CDR2 LRSPGD (reference sequence). The CDR3 totals 15 residues. Trimming took 3 bases from V and 3 from J; bases not matched to a gene: 2. The CDR3 sequence is CTCSARDRGQDTQYF. The DNA read from the CDR3 is TGCACCTGCAGTGCCAGGGACAGGGGGCAAGACACCCAGTAC. Full variable domain (outside the CDR3, taken from reference TRBV1 and TRBJ2-5): VTLLEQNPRWRLVPRGQAVNLRCILKNSQYPWMSWYQQDLQKQLQWLFTLRSPGDKEVKSLPGADYLATRVTDTELRLQVANMSQGRTLYCTCSARDRGQDTQYFGPGTRLLVL.

On this clone: Mouse gene names apply. The CDR3 DNA, read in part, is TGTGCCAGCAGTCTGTCTGGGGCAAACTCCGACTACACC. Its protein is CASSLSGANSDYT. The whole CDR3 protein is CASSLSGANSDYTF. This chain connects TRBV26 to TRBJ1-2; D not resolved. The missing CDR3 end, 1 residue past where the read stops, is filled in from the germline J gene. V dropped 0 bases and J dropped 0 bases, with 5 bases sitting between them. This CDR3 has 14 amino acids. Germline CDR1 is KGHPV and CDR2 is FQNQEV (reference sequence).

Regarding this clone: Gene names are mouse gene names. The read halts 1 residue ahead of the CDR3 end, with the missing end drawn from the germline J gene. The genes are TRBV26 and TRBJ1-1, with D possibly being TRBD1 (6 bases). The V gene lost 2 bases and the J gene lost 0 bases, with 7 bases spanning the gap. Germline CDR1 is KGHPV and CDR2 is FQNQEV (reference sequence). The CDR3 covers 14 residues. The part of the CDR3 DNA that was read is TGTGCCAGCAGTCTGAGACAGGCAAACACAGAAGTCTTC. Protein: CASSLRQANTEVF. The whole CDR3 reads CASSLRQANTEVFF. The entire variable domain, with the rest obtained from reference TRBV26 and TRBJ1-1, is as follows: NSKVIQTPRYLVKGQGQKAKMRCIPEKGHPVVFWYQQNKNNEFKFLINFQNQEVLQQIDMTEKRFSAECPSNSPCSLEIQSSEAGDSALYLCASSLRQANTEVFFGKGTRLTVV.

About this clone: Gene names and germline refer to mouse. The sequence runs out 1 residue before the end of the CDR3; the remainder is reconstructed from the germline J gene. The V call is TRBV13-3, the J call TRBJ1-4; D remains ambiguous. The CDR3 consists of 11 residues. With 5 bases removed from V and 4 bases from J, the gap between germline ends came to 3 bases. Per germline, CDR1 NNHDY and CDR2 SYVADS. Partial CDR3 DNA: TGTGCCAGCAGCTACAACGAAAGATTATTT. This translates into CASSYNERLF. The whole CDR3 region reads CASSYNERLFF.

Concerning this clone: Gene names follow the mouse nomenclature. Read data end 1 residue before the CDR3 end; the end is taken from the germline J gene. The rearrangement links TRBV29 to TRBJ2-5, with D tentatively TRBD1 or TRBD2 (5 bases each). V was trimmed by 2 bases and J by 0 bases, leaving 6 bases between them. CDR1 and CDR2 from the germline V gene are MSHET and SYDVDS. CDR3 length: 14 amino acids. CDR3 loop: CASSLRDNQDTQYF. Partial CDR3 DNA: TGTGCTAGCAGTTTACGGGACAACCAAGACACCCAGTAC.

Note on this clone: Gene names are the mouse ones. The read ends 1 residue shy of where the CDR3 ends; the end is completed using the germline J gene. The rearrangement links TRBV4 to TRBJ2-7; 11 bases align to TRBD2. Unmatched junction bases numbered 1, after V lost 5 bases and J lost 1 base. CDR3 length: 14 residues. In germline, CDR1 is LGHDT, CDR2 YNNKQL (reference sequence). The CDR3 loop reads CASSRDWGSYEQYF. CDR3 DNA, as far as it was read: TGTGCCAGCAGCCGGGACTGGGGGTCCTATGAACAGTAC.

This clone occurred a few times. Gene names and germline match the mouse. The read gets to within 1 residue of the CDR3 end, and the germline J gene fills in the rest. The chain couples TRBV19 to TRBJ2-7; D may be TRBD2 (6 bases). Trimming removed 2 bases from V and 1 base from J, with 7 bases in between. The CDR3 length is 13 residues. CDR1 is FNHDT, CDR2 SITEND, per germline (reference sequence). The CDR3 DNA, read in part, is TGTGCCAGCAGTATCGGGGGGTCCTATGAACAGTAC. Its translation is CASSIGGSYEQY. The whole CDR3 is CASSIGGSYEQYF.

In the case of this clone: The germline and genes are mouse ones. The observed sequence ends 1 residue before the CDR3 terminus, with the missing tail filled in from the germline J gene. This chain uses TRBV20 with TRBJ2-1; 8 nucleotides align to TRBD2. J lost 8 bases, V lost 0 bases, and 6 bases had no gene match. Germline values: CDR1 GFQATS, CDR2 STVNSAI. The CDR3 loop spans 14 amino acids. The sequenced part of the CDR3 DNA is TGTGGTGCTAGGGATGGCCTGGGGGGCACTGAGCAGTTC. Protein sequence: CGARDGLGGTEQF. The full CDR3 reads CGARDGLGGTEQFF.

This clone came up a few times. Gene and germline names: mouse. From the germline J gene comes the end of the CDR3, since the read stops 1 residue before it. V gene TRBV26 combines with J gene TRBJ2-7; 11 positions agree with TRBD2. V trimming: 4 bases; J trimming: 4 bases; junction bases outside the gene matches: 3. Germline lookup yields CDR1 KGHPV and CDR2 FQNQEV (reference sequence). CDR3 length: 14 amino acids. CDR3 DNA, as far as it was read: TGTGCCAGCAGTCCTGGGACTGGGGGTTATGAACAGTAC. Protein product: CASSPGTGGYEQY. The entire CDR3 protein is CASSPGTGGYEQYF.

On this clone itself: The gene symbols are mouse symbols. The observed sequence ends 1 residue before the CDR3 terminus, with the missing tail filled in from the germline J gene. The chain recombines TRBV23 with TRBJ2-3. CDR1 is KGHTA and CDR2 is FQNQQP in the germline V gene. The CDR3 extends over 14 amino acids. CDR3 bases read: TGCTCCAGCAGATACGGGGTTAGTGCAGAAACGCTGTAT. Residues: CSSRYGVSAETLY. The entire CDR3 is CSSRYGVSAETLYF.

Concerning this clone: Mouse gene names apply. From the germline J gene comes the end of the CDR3, since the read stops 1 residue before it. This rearrangement joins TRBV13-2 to TRBJ2-5; 13 bases are shared with TRBD2. Germline V gene sequence: CDR1 NNHNN, CDR2 SYGAGS (reference sequence). V trimming: 0 bases; J trimming: 3 bases; junction bases outside the gene matches: 1. The CDR3 is made up of 16 amino acids. CDR3 amino acids: CASGDAGLGGQDTQYF. The sequenced part of the CDR3 DNA is TGTGCCAGCGGTGATGCGGGACTGGGGGGGCAAGACACCCAGTAC.

This clone was seen a few times. Gene names follow the mouse nomenclature. The CDR3 end is not reached by the read, which stops 1 residue before it; the germline J gene fills it in. The chain couples TRBV5 to TRBJ2-7; 9 positions agree with TRBD1. The CDR3 covers 14 residues. With V trimmed by 3 bases and J by 1 base, 1 base remained unmatched. Germline V lookup: CDR1 LGHNA, CDR2 YNLKQL (reference sequence). The CDR3 DNA, read in part, is TGTGCCAGCAGCCAGGGACAGGGATCCTATGAACAGTAC. It specifies CASSQGQGSYEQY. The entire CDR3 is CASSQGQGSYEQYF.

This clone is large. The gene symbols are mouse symbols. The CDR3 bases that were read are TGTGGTGCTGACAACTCCGACTACACC. This sequence encodes CGADNSDYT. Given in full, the CDR3 is CGADNSDYTF. The V gene is TRBV20, the J gene TRBJ1-2, with no clear D. With the read ending 1 residue before the CDR3 end, the germline J gene is used to fill in that end. Germline values: CDR1 GFQATS, CDR2 STVNSAI. This CDR3 contains 10 residues. Trimming removed 5 bases from V and 2 bases from J, with 3 bases in between.

A remark on this clone: Germline and genes: mouse. The CDR3 DNA, read in part, is TGTGCCAGCAGTCCGACATCTAGTGCAGAAACGCTGTAT. This sequence encodes CASSPTSSAETLY. The whole CDR3 is CASSPTSSAETLYF. The gene calls are TRBV26 and TRBJ2-3, with D unresolved. The DNA ends 1 residue before the CDR3 does, and the rest of the CDR3 is filled in from the germline J gene. This CDR3 has 14 amino acids. Per the germline V gene, CDR1 is KGHPV and CDR2 is FQNQEV (reference sequence). V was cut by 4 bases and J by 0 bases, with 8 bases left in between.

This clone was observed a few times. Gene names and germline match the mouse. The CDR3 here is CASGDTGGAREQYF. Partial CDR3 DNA: TGTGCCAGCGGTGATACTGGGGGGGCGCGTGAACAGTAC. The chain carries TRBV13-2 and TRBJ2-7, with 11 bases lining up with TRBD2. Read coverage stops 1 residue before the CDR3 terminus; the germline J gene supplies the remainder. The junction had 3 bases not matched to a gene; V was cut back by 1 base and J by 6 bases. The CDR3 spans 14 residues. The germline V gene encodes CDR1 NNHNN and CDR2 SYGAGS (reference sequence).

Note on this clone: Gene names refer to mouse genes. The read halts 1 residue ahead of the CDR3 end, with the missing end drawn from the germline J gene. This chain links TRBV15 with TRBJ1-1; D remains unclear. Trimming took 2 bases from V and 0 from J, leaving 7 bases between them. Looked up from germline, CDR1 is SGHND and CDR2 is FRSKSL. The CDR3 runs 14 residues. The CDR3 sequence: CASSLHSANTEVFF. CDR3 bases read: TGTGCCAGCAGTTTACACAGTGCAAACACAGAAGTCTTC.

Points on this clone: Germline and genes: mouse. The read gets to within 1 residue of the CDR3 end, and the germline J gene fills in the rest. V is TRBV13-1 and J is TRBJ2-2, with TRBD1 as a possible D gene (5 bases). CDR1 NSHNY and CDR2 SYGAGN come from the germline V gene. The CDR3 has 13 amino acids. V was cut by 0 bases and J by 7 bases, with 7 bases left in between. The CDR3: CASSDARGGQLYF. The covered CDR3 bases are TGTGCCAGCAGTGATGCGAGGGGCGGGCAGCTCTAC.